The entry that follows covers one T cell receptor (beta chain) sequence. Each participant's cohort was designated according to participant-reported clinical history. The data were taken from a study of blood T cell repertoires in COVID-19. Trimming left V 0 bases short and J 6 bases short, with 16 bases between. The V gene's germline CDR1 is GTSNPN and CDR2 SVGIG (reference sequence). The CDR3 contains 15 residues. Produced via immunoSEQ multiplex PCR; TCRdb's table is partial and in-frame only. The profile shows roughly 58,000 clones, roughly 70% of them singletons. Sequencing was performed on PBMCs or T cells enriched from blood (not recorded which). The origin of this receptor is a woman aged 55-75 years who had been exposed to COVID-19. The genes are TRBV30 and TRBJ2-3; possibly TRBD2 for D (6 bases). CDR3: CAWSVLKAAGDTQYF. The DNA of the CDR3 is TGTGCCTGGAGTGTACTTAAGGCCGCGGGGGATACGCAGTATTTT.